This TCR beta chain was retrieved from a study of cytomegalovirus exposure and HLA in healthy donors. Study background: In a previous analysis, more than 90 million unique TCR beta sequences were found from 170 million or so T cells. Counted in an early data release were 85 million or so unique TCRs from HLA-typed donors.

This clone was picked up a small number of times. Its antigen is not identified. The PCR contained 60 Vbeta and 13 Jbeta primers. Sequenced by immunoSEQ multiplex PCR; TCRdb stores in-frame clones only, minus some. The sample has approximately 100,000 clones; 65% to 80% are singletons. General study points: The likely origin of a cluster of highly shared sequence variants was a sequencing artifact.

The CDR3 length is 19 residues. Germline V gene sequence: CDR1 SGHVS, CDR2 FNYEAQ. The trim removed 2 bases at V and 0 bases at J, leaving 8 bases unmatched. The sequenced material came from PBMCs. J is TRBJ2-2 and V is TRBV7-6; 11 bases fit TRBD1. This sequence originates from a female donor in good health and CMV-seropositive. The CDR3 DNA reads TGTGCCAGCAGCTTACGGGGGACAGGGGGATCCGCGAACACCGGGGAGCTGTTTTTT. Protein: CASSLRGTGGSANTGELFF.